These T cell receptor beta chains were read from a single sample in a study of blood T cells in healthy people across ages. In TCRdb, the 5' RACE reads were re-called with MiXCR into one record per CDR3 protein. The data contain about 1.5 million distinct CDR3 sequences, under 55% of them singletons. Specimen: blood. Receptors were obtained from a woman aged 18-29 years in good health. The CDR3 runs from the conserved cysteine through the conserved F or W. Fields, in order: J gene, V gene, D gene, clone size, CDR3 DNA, CDR3 protein. The D gene is left open where the match is weak. Clone size is stated in some rows and not others, as once, few, many or a class when expanded.

j_call: TRBJ1-2
v_call: TRBV7-2
d_call: -
clone_size: -
cdr3_nt: TGTGCCAGCAGCCCCGAGGGGTGGGATTATTATGGCTACACCTTC
cdr3_aa: CASSPEGWDYYGYTF

j_call: TRBJ2-5
v_call: TRBV20-1
d_call: -
clone_size: few
cdr3_nt: TGCAGTGTCAGAAGCGGTCATCAAGAGACCCAGTACTTC
cdr3_aa: CSVRSGHQETQYF

j_call: TRBJ2-3
v_call: TRBV29-1
d_call: -
clone_size: -
cdr3_nt: TGCAGCGTTGAAGGACGGTGCACAGATACGCAGTATTTT
cdr3_aa: CSVEGRCTDTQYF

j_call: TRBJ1-1
v_call: TRBV30
d_call: -
clone_size: -
cdr3_nt: TGTGCCTGGAGTTTCCTCGGGGATATGAACACTAAAGCTTTCTTT
cdr3_aa: CAWSFLGDMNTKAFF

j_call: TRBJ1-1
v_call: TRBV29-1
d_call: -
clone_size: -
cdr3_nt: TGCAGCGGGACCATGAACACTGAAGCTTTCTTT
cdr3_aa: CSGTMNTEAFF

j_call: TRBJ1-2
v_call: TRBV29-1
d_call: -
clone_size: -
cdr3_nt: TGCAGCGTTGAAGGTGGGACCCTCTACACCTTC
cdr3_aa: CSVEGGTLYTF

j_call: TRBJ2-7
v_call: TRBV13
d_call: TRBD2
clone_size: -
cdr3_nt: TGTGCCAGCAGCTTAGCGGGACTAGCGGGAGAGTTTGAGCAGTACTTC
cdr3_aa: CASSLAGLAGEFEQYF

j_call: TRBJ1-1
v_call: TRBV27
d_call: TRBD1
clone_size: once
cdr3_nt: TGTGCCAGCAAGCCGGGACAGGGATACACTGAAGCTTTCTTT
cdr3_aa: CASKPGQGYTEAFF

j_call: TRBJ1-4
v_call: TRBV11-2
d_call: -
clone_size: few
cdr3_nt: TGTGCCAGCAGCTCCCGACGGATTGCTAATGAAAAACTGTTTTTT
cdr3_aa: CASSSRRIANEKLFF

j_call: TRBJ2-1
v_call: TRBV20-1
d_call: TRBD1
clone_size: few
cdr3_nt: TGCAGTGCTAGGGACCCGGGACAGGCCTACAATGAGCAGTTCTTC
cdr3_aa: CSARDPGQAYNEQFF

j_call: TRBJ1-4
v_call: TRBV4-3
d_call: TRBD1
clone_size: few
cdr3_nt: TGCGCCAGCAGCCAAATTACAGGGGGCGGTGAAAAACTGTTTTTT
cdr3_aa: CASSQITGGGEKLFF

j_call: TRBJ2-7
v_call: TRBV6-2/TRBV6-3
d_call: -
clone_size: once
cdr3_nt: TGTGCCAGCAGTCACGGGACACCGTCCCACTTC
cdr3_aa: CASSHGTPSHF

j_call: TRBJ1-5
v_call: TRBV20-1
d_call: -
clone_size: -
cdr3_nt: TGCAGTGCTCGAGGCCCAGTAGGGGGTTCGAGACAGCCCCAGCATTTT
cdr3_aa: CSARGPVGGSRQPQHF

j_call: TRBJ1-2
v_call: TRBV12-3/TRBV12-4
d_call: -
clone_size: -
cdr3_nt: TGTGCCAGCAGTTTGGAAGGGGGGACTAACTATGGCTACACCTTC
cdr3_aa: CASSLEGGTNYGYTF

j_call: TRBJ2-7
v_call: TRBV7-9
d_call: TRBD2
clone_size: -
cdr3_nt: TGTGCCAGCAGCGAGTACTCTAGCGGGAGTAGATACGAGCAGTACTTC
cdr3_aa: CASSEYSSGSRYEQYF

j_call: TRBJ2-6
v_call: TRBV28
d_call: TRBD1
clone_size: -
cdr3_nt: TGTGCCAGCAGCCTGGCAACAGGGGTCGGGGCCAACGTCCTGACTTTC
cdr3_aa: CASSLATGVGANVLTF

j_call: TRBJ2-1
v_call: TRBV9
d_call: -
clone_size: -
cdr3_nt: TGTGCCAGCAGCCCAGCCCTAATTCTATCCAATGAGCAGTTCTTC
cdr3_aa: CASSPALILSNEQFF

j_call: TRBJ2-7
v_call: TRBV15
d_call: -
clone_size: few
cdr3_nt: TGTGCCACCAGCAGAGACACGGGGGTTATCTCCTACGAGCAGTACTTC
cdr3_aa: CATSRDTGVISYEQYF

j_call: TRBJ2-4
v_call: TRBV14
d_call: TRBD2
clone_size: few
cdr3_nt: TGTGCCAGCAGCGACACTAGCGGGGTGCTTTCTTGGCAGTACTTC
cdr3_aa: CASSDTSGVLSWQYF

j_call: TRBJ2-5
v_call: TRBV6-1
d_call: -
clone_size: -
cdr3_nt: TGTGCCAGCAGTGAACGAGGCAGGAGGACTAAAGAGCAGTACTTC
cdr3_aa: CASSERGRRTKEQYF

j_call: TRBJ2-7
v_call: TRBV12-5
d_call: -
clone_size: few
cdr3_nt: TGTGCTAGTGGTTTGGGGGGGGACATCGGCGAGCAGTACTTC
cdr3_aa: CASGLGGDIGEQYF

j_call: TRBJ1-5
v_call: TRBV7-2
d_call: -
clone_size: -
cdr3_nt: TGTGCCAGCAGCGAAAGTTCTTGGGGGATGGCGGATCAGCCCCAGCATTTT
cdr3_aa: CASSESSWGMADQPQHF

j_call: TRBJ1-2
v_call: TRBV5-4
d_call: TRBD1
clone_size: -
cdr3_nt: TGTGCCAGCAGACCAACAGGGGGCTATGGCTACACCTTC
cdr3_aa: CASRPTGGYGYTF

j_call: TRBJ2-1
v_call: TRBV7-3
d_call: -
clone_size: many
cdr3_nt: TGTGCCAGCAGCTTGCTGACAGATTCCTACAATGAGCAGTTCTTC
cdr3_aa: CASSLLTDSYNEQFF

j_call: TRBJ1-2
v_call: TRBV7-2
d_call: -
clone_size: -
cdr3_nt: TGTGCCAGCAGCAAAAAGACAGGCTCCTATGGCTGCACCTTC
cdr3_aa: CASSKKTGSYGCTF

j_call: TRBJ2-1
v_call: TRBV3-1
d_call: TRBD2
clone_size: -
cdr3_nt: TGTGCCAGCAGCCTCGGGACTAGCGTCACCGAGCAGTTCTTC
cdr3_aa: CASSLGTSVTEQFF

j_call: TRBJ1-4
v_call: TRBV3-1
d_call: -
clone_size: -
cdr3_nt: TGTGCCAGCAGCTCATATCGGAACCCCGGGGAACTGTTTTTT
cdr3_aa: CASSSYRNPGELFF

j_call: TRBJ2-3
v_call: TRBV2
d_call: -
clone_size: -
cdr3_nt: TGTGCCAGCAGTGAATCGGGAGAACGCACAGATACGCAGTATTTT
cdr3_aa: CASSESGERTDTQYF

j_call: TRBJ2-7
v_call: TRBV5-1
d_call: TRBD1
clone_size: -
cdr3_nt: TGCGCCAGCAGTCGTACAGGGGATCGGGCCTGCGAGCAGTACTTC
cdr3_aa: CASSRTGDRACEQYF

j_call: TRBJ2-5
v_call: TRBV12-5
d_call: -
clone_size: -
cdr3_nt: TGTGCTAGTGGTACACAGGACCTCCGAACCCAGTACTTC
cdr3_aa: CASGTQDLRTQYF

j_call: TRBJ2-1
v_call: TRBV6-6
d_call: TRBD2
clone_size: -
cdr3_nt: TGTGCCAGCAGTAAGACTAGCGAATACAATGAGCAGTTCTTC
cdr3_aa: CASSKTSEYNEQFF

j_call: TRBJ2-2
v_call: TRBV7-2
d_call: TRBD2
clone_size: -
cdr3_nt: TGTGCCAGCAGCTTAACAGGACTAGGGTTCACCGGGGAGCTGTTTTTT
cdr3_aa: CASSLTGLGFTGELFF

j_call: TRBJ1-1
v_call: TRBV5-1
d_call: -
clone_size: many
cdr3_nt: TGTGCCAGCAGCTTAGAGGGCACTGAAGCTTTCTTT
cdr3_aa: CASSLEGTEAFF

j_call: TRBJ1-1
v_call: TRBV18
d_call: -
clone_size: few
cdr3_nt: TGTGCCACCGCCTCACCCGTCTCCGGACCTAACACTGAAGCTTTCTTT
cdr3_aa: CATASPVSGPNTEAFF

j_call: TRBJ1-4
v_call: TRBV20-1
d_call: TRBD1
clone_size: once
cdr3_nt: TGCAGTGCTACGACAGGGGGTAGTGAAAAACTGTTTTTT
cdr3_aa: CSATTGGSEKLFF

j_call: TRBJ2-1
v_call: TRBV25-1
d_call: TRBD2
clone_size: -
cdr3_nt: TGTGCCAGCAGTGAACTACCAGCGGGGGGGTACAATGAGCAGTTCTTC
cdr3_aa: CASSELPAGGYNEQFF

j_call: TRBJ2-2
v_call: TRBV5-1
d_call: -
clone_size: few
cdr3_nt: TGCGCCAGCAGCTTGCTATACGGCGCCGGGGAGCTGTTTTTT
cdr3_aa: CASSLLYGAGELFF

j_call: TRBJ2-1
v_call: TRBV20-1
d_call: TRBD2
clone_size: -
cdr3_nt: TGCAGTGCTAGGGGGACTAGCGACTATGAGCAGTTCTTC
cdr3_aa: CSARGTSDYEQFF

j_call: TRBJ1-5
v_call: TRBV4-1
d_call: -
clone_size: -
cdr3_nt: TGCGCCAGCAGCCAAGGGTCCGTGAATCAGCCCCAGCATTTT
cdr3_aa: CASSQGSVNQPQHF

j_call: TRBJ2-5
v_call: TRBV4-1
d_call: TRBD2
clone_size: -
cdr3_nt: TGCGCCAGCAGCCAAGATCAGGGAACTAGCGGGGTACTTCAAGAGACCCAGTACTTC
cdr3_aa: CASSQDQGTSGVLQETQYF

j_call: TRBJ2-1
v_call: TRBV7-3
d_call: -
clone_size: -
cdr3_nt: TGTGCCAGCAGCTTCAGGGGTTCAAACTACAATGAGCAGTTCTTC
cdr3_aa: CASSFRGSNYNEQFF

j_call: TRBJ1-2
v_call: TRBV7-2
d_call: -
clone_size: few
cdr3_nt: TGTGCCAGCAGCATAGCAAACTATGGCTACACCTTC
cdr3_aa: CASSIANYGYTF

j_call: TRBJ1-2
v_call: TRBV7-9
d_call: -
clone_size: -
cdr3_nt: TGTGCCAGCAGCGTTGAACCTTCGGGCGGCTACACCTTC
cdr3_aa: CASSVEPSGGYTF

j_call: TRBJ2-7
v_call: TRBV20-1
d_call: TRBD2
clone_size: -
cdr3_nt: TGCAGTGCTCAACACGGACTAGCGGAGCAGTACTTC
cdr3_aa: CSAQHGLAEQYF